What follows describes a single T cell receptor beta chain. Its antigen is not known. There are 14 residues in the CDR3. The V gene end was trimmed by 3 bases and the J gene end by 4 bases; junction bases not matched to a gene: 5. Germline assignment: CDR1 SGHRS and CDR2 YFSETQ. The record originates from a study of shared clonotypes between healthy human individuals. Study-wide results and caveats: Only blood was sampled, and tissue TCR repertoires likely differ from blood ones.

The study ran the assay at deep level. Repertoires were generated with immunoSEQ multiplex PCR, while TCRdb's copy carries only in-frame clones and drops some. The data contain about a million clones, approximately 80% of them seen just once; the ten biggest clones take up over 0.8%. J is TRBJ1-2 and V is TRBV5-1; 8 bases are a match to TRBD1. The sequencing input was memory CD4+ T cells from PBMCs. Subset indicated: CD45RA-negative fraction. The origin of this receptor is a man between 18 and 29 years old in good health. Some clones in this sample may be carry-over from other donors' samples. CDR3 protein: CASSWDRSAYGYTF. The DNA for the CDR3 is TGCGCCAGCAGCTGGGACAGGTCCGCCTATGGCTACACCTTC.